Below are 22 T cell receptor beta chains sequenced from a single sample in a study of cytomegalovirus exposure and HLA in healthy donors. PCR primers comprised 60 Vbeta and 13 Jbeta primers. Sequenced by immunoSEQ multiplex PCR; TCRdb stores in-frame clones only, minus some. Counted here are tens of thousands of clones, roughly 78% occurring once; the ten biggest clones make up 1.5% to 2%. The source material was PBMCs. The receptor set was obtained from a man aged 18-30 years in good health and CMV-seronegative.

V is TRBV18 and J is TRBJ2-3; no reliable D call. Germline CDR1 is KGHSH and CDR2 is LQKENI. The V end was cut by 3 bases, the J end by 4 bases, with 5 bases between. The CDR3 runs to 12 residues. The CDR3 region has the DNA TGTGCCAGCTCACCCCCCGCAGATACGCAGTATTTT. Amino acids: CASSPPADTQYF.

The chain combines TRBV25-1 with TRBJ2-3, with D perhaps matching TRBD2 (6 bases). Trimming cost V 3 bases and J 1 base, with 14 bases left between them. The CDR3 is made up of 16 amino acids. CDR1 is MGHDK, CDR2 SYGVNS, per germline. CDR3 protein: CASSDPRGGGTDTQYF. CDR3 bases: TGTGCCAGCAGTGATCCGCGGGGTGGAGGCACAGATACGCAGTATTTT.

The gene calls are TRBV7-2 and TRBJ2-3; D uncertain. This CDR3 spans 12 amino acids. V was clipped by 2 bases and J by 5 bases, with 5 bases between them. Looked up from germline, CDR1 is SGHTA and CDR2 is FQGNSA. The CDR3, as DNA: TGTGCCAGCAGCTTAAGCGAAGATACGCAGTATTTT. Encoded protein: CASSLSEDTQYF.

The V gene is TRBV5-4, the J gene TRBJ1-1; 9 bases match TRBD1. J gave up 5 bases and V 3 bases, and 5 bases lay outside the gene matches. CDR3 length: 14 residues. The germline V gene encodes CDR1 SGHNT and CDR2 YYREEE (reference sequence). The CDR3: CASSWTGVGTEAFF. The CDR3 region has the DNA TGTGCCAGCAGCTGGACAGGGGTCGGTACTGAAGCTTTCTTT. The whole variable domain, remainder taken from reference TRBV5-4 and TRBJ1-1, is ETGVTQSPTHLIKTRGQQVTLRCSSQSGHNTVSWYQQALGQGPQFIFQYYREEENGRGNFPPRFSGLQFPNYSSELNVNALELDDSALYLCASSWTGVGTEAFFGQGTRLTVV.

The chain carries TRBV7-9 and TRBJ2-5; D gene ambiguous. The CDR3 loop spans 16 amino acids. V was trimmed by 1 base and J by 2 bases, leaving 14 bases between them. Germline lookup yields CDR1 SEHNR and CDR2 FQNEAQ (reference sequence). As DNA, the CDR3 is TGTGCCAGCAGCTTAGATCGAGAACCGATACAAGAGACCCAGTACTTC. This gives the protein CASSLDREPIQETQYF.

CDR3 protein: CASSQVANTEAFF. DNA of the CDR3: TGTGCCAGCAGCCAAGTAGCAAACACTGAAGCTTTCTTT. V is TRBV4-2 and J is TRBJ1-1, with D uncertain. Trimming took off 1 base at V and 2 bases at J, with 5 bases between the two ends. The CDR3 is 13 residues long. Germline CDR1 reads LGHNA; CDR2 reads YNFKEQ.

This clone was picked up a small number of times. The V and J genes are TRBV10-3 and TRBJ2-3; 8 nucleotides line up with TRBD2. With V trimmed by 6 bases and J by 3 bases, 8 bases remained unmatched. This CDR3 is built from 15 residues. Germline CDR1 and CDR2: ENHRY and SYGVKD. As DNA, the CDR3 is TGTGCCATCAGGGAGCGGGAGTTATTAACAGATACGCAGTATTTT. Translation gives CAIRERELLTDTQYF.

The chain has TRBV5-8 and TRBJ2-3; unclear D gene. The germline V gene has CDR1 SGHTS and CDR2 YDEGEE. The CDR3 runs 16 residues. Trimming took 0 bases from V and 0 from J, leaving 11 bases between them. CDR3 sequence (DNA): TGTGCCAGCAGCTTGGTGAGGTCGACTAGCACAGATACGCAGTATTTT. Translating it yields CASSLVRSTSTDTQYF.

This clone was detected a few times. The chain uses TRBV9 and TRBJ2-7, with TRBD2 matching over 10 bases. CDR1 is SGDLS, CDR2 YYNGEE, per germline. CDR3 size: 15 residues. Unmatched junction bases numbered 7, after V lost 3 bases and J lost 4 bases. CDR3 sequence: CASSAQTSGPYEQYF. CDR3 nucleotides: TGTGCCAGCAGCGCTCAGACTAGCGGGCCATACGAGCAGTACTTC.

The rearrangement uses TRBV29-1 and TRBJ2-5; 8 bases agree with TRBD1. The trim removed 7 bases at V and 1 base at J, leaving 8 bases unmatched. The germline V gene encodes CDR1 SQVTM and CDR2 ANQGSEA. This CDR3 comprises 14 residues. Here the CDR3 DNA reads TGCAGCGGGGGGAATACAGGGGGCCAAGAGACCCAGTACTTC. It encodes CSGGNTGGQETQYF.

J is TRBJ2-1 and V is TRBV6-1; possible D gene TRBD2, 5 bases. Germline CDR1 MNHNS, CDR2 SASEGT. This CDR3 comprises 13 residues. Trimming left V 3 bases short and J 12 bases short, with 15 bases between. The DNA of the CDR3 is TGTGCCAGCAGTGAGCCCCTAGGTGGAGGGCAGTTCTTC. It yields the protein CASSEPLGGGQFF.

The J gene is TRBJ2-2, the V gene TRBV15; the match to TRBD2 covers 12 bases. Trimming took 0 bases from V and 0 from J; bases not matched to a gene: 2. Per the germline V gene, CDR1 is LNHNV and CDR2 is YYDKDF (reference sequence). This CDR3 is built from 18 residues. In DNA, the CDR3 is TGTGCCACCAGCAGAGATAGGACTAGCGGGACGAACACCGGGGAGCTGTTTTTT. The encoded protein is CATSRDRTSGTNTGELFF.

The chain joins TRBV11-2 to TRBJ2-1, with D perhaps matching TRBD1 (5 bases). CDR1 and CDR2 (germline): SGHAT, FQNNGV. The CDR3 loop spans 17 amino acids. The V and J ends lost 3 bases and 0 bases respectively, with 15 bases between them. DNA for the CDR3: TGTGCCAGCAGCTTCCGATTGACAGCCAACTCCTACAATGAGCAGTTCTTC. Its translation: CASSFRLTANSYNEQFF.

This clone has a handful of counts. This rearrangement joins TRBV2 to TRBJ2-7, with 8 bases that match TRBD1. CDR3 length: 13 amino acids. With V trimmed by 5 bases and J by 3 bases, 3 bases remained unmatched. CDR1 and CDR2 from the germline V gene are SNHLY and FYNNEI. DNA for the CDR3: TGTGCCAGCAGTCGTGACAGGGGCTACGAGCAGTACTTC. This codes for CASSRDRGYEQYF.

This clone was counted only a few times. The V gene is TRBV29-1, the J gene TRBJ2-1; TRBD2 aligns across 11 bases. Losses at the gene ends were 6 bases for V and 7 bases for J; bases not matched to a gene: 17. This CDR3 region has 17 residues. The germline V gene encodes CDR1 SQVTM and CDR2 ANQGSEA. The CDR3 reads CSVGGGLAGGPRNEQFF. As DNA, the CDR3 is TGCAGCGTAGGTGGAGGGCTAGCGGGGGGCCCGAGGAATGAGCAGTTCTTC.

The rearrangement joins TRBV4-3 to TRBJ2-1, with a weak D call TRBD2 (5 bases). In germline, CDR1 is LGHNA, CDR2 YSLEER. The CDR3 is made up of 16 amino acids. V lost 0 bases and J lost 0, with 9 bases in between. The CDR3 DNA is TGCGCCAGCAGCCAAGATTCGGGATACTCCTACAATGAGCAGTTCTTC. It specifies CASSQDSGYSYNEQFF.

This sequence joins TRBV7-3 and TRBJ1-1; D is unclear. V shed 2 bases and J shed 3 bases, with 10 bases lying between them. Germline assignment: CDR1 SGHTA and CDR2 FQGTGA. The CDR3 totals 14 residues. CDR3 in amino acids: CASSLGLGDTEAFF. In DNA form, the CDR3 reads TGTGCCAGCAGCTTAGGGCTCGGGGACACTGAAGCTTTCTTT.

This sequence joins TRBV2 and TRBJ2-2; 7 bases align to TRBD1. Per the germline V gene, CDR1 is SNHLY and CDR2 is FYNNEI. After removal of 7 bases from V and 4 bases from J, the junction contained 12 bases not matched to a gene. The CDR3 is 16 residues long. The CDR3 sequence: CASKPSGTVGTGELFF. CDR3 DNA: TGTGCCAGCAAGCCCTCGGGGACAGTAGGCACCGGGGAGCTGTTTTTT.

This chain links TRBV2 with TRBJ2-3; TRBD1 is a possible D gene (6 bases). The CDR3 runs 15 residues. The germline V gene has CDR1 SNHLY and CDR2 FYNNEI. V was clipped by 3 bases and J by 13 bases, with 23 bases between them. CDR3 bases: TGTGCCAGCAGTGAGTCAGGGGCCCAACCTACAGTCGAGTATTTT. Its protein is CASSESGAQPTVEYF.

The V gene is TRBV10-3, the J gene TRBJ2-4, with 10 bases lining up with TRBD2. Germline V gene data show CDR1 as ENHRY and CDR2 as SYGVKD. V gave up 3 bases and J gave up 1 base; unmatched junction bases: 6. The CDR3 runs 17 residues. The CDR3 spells CAISETGTSVAKNIQYF. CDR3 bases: TGTGCCATCAGTGAAACCGGGACTAGCGTGGCCAAAAACATTCAGTACTTC.

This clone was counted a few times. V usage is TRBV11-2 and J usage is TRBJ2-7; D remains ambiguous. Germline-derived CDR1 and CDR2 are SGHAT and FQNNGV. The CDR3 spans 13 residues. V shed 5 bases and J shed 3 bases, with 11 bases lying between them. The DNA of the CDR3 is TGTGCCAGCAGCCTTTCTAGGAGCTACGAGCAGTACTTC. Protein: CASSLSRSYEQYF.

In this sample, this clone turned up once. CDR3 coding DNA: TGTGCCAGCACAGACAGGGGGGATGGCTACACCTTC. Translation: CASTDRGDGYTF. This chain joins TRBV7-8 and TRBJ1-2; 9 nucleotides align to TRBD1. Germline CDR1 is SGHVS and CDR2 is FQNEAQ. Trimming took 7 bases from V and 6 from J; bases not matched to a gene: 3. This CDR3 comprises 12 residues.